Shown below are 30 T cell receptor beta chains from a single sample sequenced in a study of blood T cell repertoires in COVID-19. The method was immunoSEQ multiplex PCR; TCRdb's version includes in-frame clones alone and lacks a portion of them. Altogether 30,000 to 45,000 clones are present, under 90% being singletons, with the ten largest covering about 12%. The sample consisted of peripheral blood. Receptor source: a man between 65 and 80 years old with acute or convalescent COVID-19.

The chain is built from TRBV4-2 and TRBJ2-5, with 9 bases lining up with TRBD2. Near its end, the DNA agrees better with TRBJ2-7, so the J call may be wrong. Germline loops: CDR1 LGHNA, CDR2 YNFKEQ. This CDR3 is 13 amino acids long. The CDR3 coding sequence is TGTGCCAGCAGCCTCCGGACTAGCGACGAGCAGTACTTC. Protein sequence: CASSLRTSDEQYF.

The rearrangement links TRBV2 to TRBJ2-1; 9 positions agree with TRBD2. In germline, CDR1 is SNHLY, CDR2 FYNNEI. V dropped 7 bases and J dropped 4; count of bases not matched to a gene: 5. CDR3 length equals 14 residues. The CDR3 nucleotides read TGTGCCAGCACTATGGCGGGAGGGTACAATGAGCAGTTCTTC. It specifies CASTMAGGYNEQFF.

This clone has more than one count but fewer than ten. The chain uses TRBV6-5 and TRBJ2-7; D not resolved. With 8 bases removed from V and 3 bases from J, the gap between germline ends came to 17 bases. Germline V CDR1 and CDR2: MNHEY, SVGAGI. The CDR3 has 14 amino acids. This chain's CDR3 is CASSLRFPLYEQYF. The CDR3 nucleotides read TGTGCCAGCTCCTTGAGGTTCCCCCTCTACGAGCAGTACTTC.

V is TRBV28 and J is TRBJ1-5; 11 bases match TRBD1. The CDR3 extends over 20 amino acids. V was pared by 7 bases and J by 5 bases, with 22 bases of the junction left unmatched. Germline V gene sequence: CDR1 MDHEN, CDR2 SYDVKM. CDR3 nucleotide sequence: TGTGCCAGCACCAGTTCCGTCTGGGGACAGGGGGTCCCCTCGGATCAGCCCCAGCATTTT. Translated: CASTSSVWGQGVPSDQPQHF.

The chain employs TRBV5-4 and TRBJ2-3; tentative D call: TRBD2 (5 bases). V lost 2 bases, J lost 1 base, and 11 bases lay in between. This CDR3 has 15 amino acids. CDR1 and CDR2 from the germline V gene are SGHNT and YYREEE (reference sequence). This CDR3 is CASSFLGLRTDTQYF. DNA for the CDR3: TGTGCCAGCAGCTTTCTCGGACTTCGCACAGATACGCAGTATTTT.

This chain joins TRBV6-2 or TRBV6-3 and TRBJ2-7, with a tentative D call TRBD2 (5 bases). This CDR3 comprises 14 residues. The germline V and J ends were trimmed by 2 bases and 5 bases, with 13 bases remaining between them. Germline V gene sequence: CDR1 MNHEY, CDR2 SVGEGT. The CDR3 DNA reads TGTGCCAGCAGTTACGTGCGCCGTAGCGACGAGCAGTACTTC. It specifies CASSYVRRSDEQYF.

The chain links TRBV28 to TRBJ1-6; D is unresolved. The germline V and J ends were trimmed by 3 bases and 5 bases, with 8 bases remaining between them. CDR1 and CDR2 (germline): MDHEN, SYDVKM. The CDR3 runs 14 residues. The CDR3 spells CASSFGLDNSPLHF. CDR3 bases: TGTGCCAGCAGTTTCGGACTGGATAATTCACCCCTCCACTTT.

The chain has TRBV10-3 and TRBJ2-2; possible D gene TRBD2, 6 bases. CDR3 length equals 17 residues. The V end was cut by 3 bases, the J end by 4 bases, with 18 bases between. Germline V gene data show CDR1 as ENHRY and CDR2 as SYGVKD. The CDR3 here is CAISEPTGVKGTGELFF. CDR3 coding DNA: TGTGCCATCAGTGAACCAACGGGAGTGAAGGGCACCGGGGAGCTGTTTTTT.

The chain carries TRBV9 and TRBJ1-6, with a possible D match to TRBD1 (6 bases). The V gene's germline CDR1 is SGDLS and CDR2 YYNGEE. The V end lost 4 bases, the J end lost 10 bases, and 21 bases lay between the germline ends. The CDR3 length is 16 residues. CDR3 residues: CASSPSTGTSDSPLHF. In DNA form, the CDR3 reads TGTGCCAGCAGCCCGTCAACCGGGACATCGGACTCACCCCTCCACTTT. Drawing the rest from reference TRBV9 and TRBJ1-6, the complete variable domain is DSGVTQTPKHLITATGQRVTLRCSPRSGDLSVYWYQQSLDQGLQFLIQYYNGEERAKGNILERFSAQQFPDLHSELNLSSLELGDSALYFCASSPSTGTSDSPLHFGNGTRLTVT.

The chain combines TRBV7-2 with TRBJ1-6; 9 bases align to TRBD1. Trimming took 3 bases from V and 12 from J; bases not matched to a gene: 3. This CDR3 spans 13 amino acids. Germline CDR1 reads SGHTA; CDR2 reads FQGNSA. CDR3 DNA: TGTGCCAGCAGCTTCAACAGGGGGCTACCCCTCCACTTT. Protein: CASSFNRGLPLHF.

The chain uses TRBV5-1 and TRBJ2-7; the match to TRBD2 covers 8 bases. The CDR3 extends over 13 amino acids. CDR1 and CDR2 (germline): SGHRS, YFSETQ. V was pared by 6 bases and J by 3 bases, with 5 bases of the junction left unmatched. In DNA, the CDR3 is TGCGCCAGCAAAGGTCTAGCGGGCTACGAGCAGTACTTC. Its translation is CASKGLAGYEQYF.

The chain links TRBV6-2 or TRBV6-3 to TRBJ1-5, with D hard to call. From germline, CDR1 is MNHEY and CDR2 SVGEGT. Between the trimmed V and J ends, which lost 0 bases and 2 bases, there was a span of 17 bases. There are 18 residues in the CDR3. CDR3 sequence reads: CASSYSTTMGLGNQPQHF. As DNA, the CDR3 is TGTGCCAGCAGTTACTCAACAACCATGGGCTTAGGCAATCAGCCCCAGCATTTT.

V gene TRBV11-2 combines with J gene TRBJ1-2; D perhaps matches TRBD1 (5 bases). The germline V gene has CDR1 SGHAT and CDR2 FQNNGV. The CDR3 has 13 amino acids. V dropped 8 bases and J dropped 5 bases, with 15 bases sitting between them. The CDR3 spells CASCPWQGYGYTF. The CDR3 DNA reads as TGTGCCAGCTGTCCTTGGCAGGGTTATGGCTACACCTTC.

This chain connects TRBV5-1 to TRBJ1-4; 10 bases agree with TRBD1. The V and J ends lost 3 bases and 8 bases, in that order; junction bases with no gene match: 4. Germline V CDR1 and CDR2: SGHRS, YFSETQ. The CDR3 runs 14 residues. The DNA of the CDR3 is TGCGCCAGCAGCTCCGGGACAGGGGTCGAAAAACTGTTTTTT. It is translated as CASSSGTGVEKLFF.

The gene calls are TRBV28 and TRBJ1-5; 9 bases fit TRBD1. The length of the CDR3 is 16 residues. With 5 bases clipped from V and 6 bases from J, the junction kept 11 bases outside the gene matches. Germline values: CDR1 MDHEN, CDR2 SYDVKM. In DNA form, the CDR3 reads TGTGCCAGCAGTGCCCCCACAGGGGGCATTGGTCAGCCCCAGCATTTT. This gives the protein CASSAPTGGIGQPQHF.

The rearrangement joins TRBV18 to TRBJ2-5; tentative D call: TRBD2 (5 bases). V was pared by 6 bases and J by 0 bases, with 11 bases between. This CDR3 contains 14 residues. Germline V gene sequence: CDR1 KGHSH, CDR2 LQKENI. The CDR3 loop is CASSPRRYQETQYF. The DNA of the CDR3 is TGTGCCAGCTCCCCCAGGAGGTACCAAGAGACCCAGTACTTC.

This chain links TRBV3-1 (or the pseudogene TRBV3-2) with TRBJ2-7, with D possibly being TRBD2 (5 bases). The CDR3 is 14 residues long. From germline, CDR1 is LGHDT and CDR2 YNNKEL (reference sequence). The germline V and J ends were trimmed by 1 base and 3 bases, with 10 bases remaining between them. DNA for the CDR3: TGTGCCAGCAGCCAAGGGGAGTTGGTCTACGAGCAGTACTTC. This gives the protein CASSQGELVYEQYF.

This chain joins TRBV9 and TRBJ2-3, with D unclear. The V gene lost 3 bases and the J gene lost 2 bases, with 13 bases spanning the gap. This CDR3 contains 15 residues. Per germline, CDR1 SGDLS and CDR2 YYNGEE. The CDR3 region has the DNA TGTGCCAGCAGCGCAACCGGGTCTCCCACAGATACGCAGTATTTT. Amino acid sequence: CASSATGSPTDTQYF.

J is TRBJ1-3 and V is TRBV2; unclear D gene. The germline gives CDR1 SNHLY, CDR2 FYNNEI. V lost 3 bases and J 4 bases, leaving 7 bases between the germline ends. The length of the CDR3 is 13 residues. The CDR3 sequence: CASSDRFGNTIYF. The CDR3, as DNA: TGTGCCAGCAGTGACAGGTTCGGAAACACCATATATTTT.

V usage is TRBV7-2 and J usage is TRBJ1-5; the match to TRBD1 covers 7 bases. The CDR3 totals 15 residues. Germline V gene lookup returns CDR1 SGHTA and CDR2 FQGNSA. V was pared by 1 base and J by 5 bases, with 5 bases of the junction left unmatched. CDR3 in DNA: TGTGCCAGCAGCTTAGGGGGGACAGTCGATCAGCCCCAGCATTTT. Residues: CASSLGGTVDQPQHF.

The chain is built from TRBV7-8 and TRBJ2-5, with a tentative D call TRBD2 (6 bases). Germline V gene lookup returns CDR1 SGHVS and CDR2 FQNEAQ. Deletions cut 4 bases from V and 1 base from J, with 13 bases between. This CDR3 region has 15 residues. In DNA, the CDR3 is TGTGCCAGCAGCTGGGCCGGTAGCGGCCAAGAGACCCAGTACTTC. It yields the protein CASSWAGSGQETQYF.

The V call is TRBV4-1, the J call TRBJ2-1, with 8 positions matching TRBD2. V was clipped by 1 base and J by 2 bases; unmatched bases: 10. This CDR3 contains 18 residues. The germline CDR1 and CDR2 sequences are MGHRA and YSYEKL. CDR3 nucleotide sequence: TGCGCCAGCAGCCAAGGAGGGACTAGAGGAAGGACCTACAATGAGCAGTTCTTC. Protein sequence: CASSQGGTRGRTYNEQFF.

V is TRBV3-1 (or the pseudogene TRBV3-2) and J is TRBJ2-7, with D maybe TRBD2 (6 bases). There are 12 residues in the CDR3. The germline V gene encodes CDR1 LGHDT and CDR2 YNNKEL (reference sequence). V was pared by 4 bases and J by 4 bases, with 8 bases between. The CDR3, as DNA: TGTGCCAGCAGCCGGAGGGCGTACGAGCAGTACTTC. Translation: CASSRRAYEQYF.

The V and J genes are TRBV14 and TRBJ1-1, with D perhaps matching TRBD1 (5 bases). Germline V lookup: CDR1 SGHDN, CDR2 FVKESK. The CDR3 length is 14 residues. Trimming removed 2 bases from V and 1 base from J, with 8 bases in between. CDR3 in DNA: TGTGCCAGCAGCCAACGCGGGGGGAACACTGAAGCTTTCTTT. This encodes CASSQRGGNTEAFF.

The V and J genes are TRBV25-1 and TRBJ1-2, with 11 bases aligning to TRBD1. Germline CDR1 is MGHDK and CDR2 is SYGVNS. The CDR3 is 13 amino acids. Trimming at V came to 7 bases and at J to 8 bases, leaving 6 bases not matched to a gene. The CDR3: CASTRTGGWGYTF. The CDR3 region has the DNA TGTGCCAGCACCAGGACAGGGGGCTGGGGCTACACCTTC.

The chain couples TRBV28 to TRBJ2-7; D uncertain. Per germline, CDR1 MDHEN and CDR2 SYDVKM. The CDR3 is 11 residues long. Deletions cut 5 bases from V and 3 bases from J, with 5 bases between. The CDR3 coding sequence is TGTGCCAGCAGTGCGTACTACGAGCAGTACTTC. This sequence encodes CASSAYYEQYF.

The chain links TRBV7-3 to TRBJ2-5; weak D call: TRBD1 (6 bases). The V gene's germline CDR1 is SGHTA and CDR2 FQGTGA. The CDR3 sequence is 14 residues long. Trimming took off 2 bases at V and 4 bases at J, with 11 bases between the two ends. CDR3 in DNA: TGTGCCAGCAGCTTATCAGGGGCCGGAGAGACCCAGTACTTC. Translation: CASSLSGAGETQYF. Full variable domain (missing parts from reference TRBV7-3 and TRBJ2-5): GAGVSQTPSNKVTEKGKYVELRCDPISGHTALYWYRQSLGQGPEFLIYFQGTGAADDSGLPNDRFFAVRPEGSVSTLKIQRTERGDSAVYLCASSLSGAGETQYFGPGTRLLVL.

By share, this clone ranks as medium-sized. The chain recombines TRBV4-3 with TRBJ2-1; 10 bases align to TRBD2. This CDR3 spans 15 amino acids. Germline V gives CDR1 LGHNA, CDR2 YSLEER. J lost 6 bases, V lost 4 bases, and 6 bases had no gene match. The CDR3 DNA follows: TGCGCCAGCAGCCGACAAGCGGGAGGGCCCAATGAGCAGTTCTTC. Translated: CASSRQAGGPNEQFF.

V usage is TRBV18 and J usage is TRBJ1-3; the D gene is possibly TRBD1 (5 bases). Between the trimmed V and J ends, which lost 2 bases and 3 bases, there was a span of 8 bases. Germline V gene data show CDR1 as KGHSH and CDR2 as LQKENI. CDR3 length equals 14 residues. This CDR3 is CASSPDSDGNTIYF. The CDR3 nucleotides read TGTGCCAGCTCACCAGACAGCGATGGAAACACCATATATTTT.

The chain combines TRBV4-1 with TRBJ2-2, with D perhaps matching TRBD2 (5 bases). Trimming pared 0 bases from V and 5 bases from J, leaving 13 bases between. Looked up from germline, CDR1 is MGHRA and CDR2 is YSYEKL. The length of the CDR3 is 16 residues. This chain's CDR3 is CASSQEGQPGTGELFF. The CDR3 DNA sequence: TGCGCCAGCAGCCAAGAAGGGCAGCCGGGAACCGGGGAGCTGTTTTTT.